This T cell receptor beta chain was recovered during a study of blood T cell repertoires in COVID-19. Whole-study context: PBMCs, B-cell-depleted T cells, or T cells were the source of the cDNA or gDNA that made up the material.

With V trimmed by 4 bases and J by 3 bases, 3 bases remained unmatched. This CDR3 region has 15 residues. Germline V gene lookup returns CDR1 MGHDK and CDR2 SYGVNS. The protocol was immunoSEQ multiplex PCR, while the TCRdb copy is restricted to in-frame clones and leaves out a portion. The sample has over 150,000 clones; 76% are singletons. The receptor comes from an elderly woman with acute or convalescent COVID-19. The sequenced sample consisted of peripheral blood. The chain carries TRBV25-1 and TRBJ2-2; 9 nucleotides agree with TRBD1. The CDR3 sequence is CASSGQGVHTGELFF. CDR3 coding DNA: TGTGCCAGCAGTGGACAGGGGGTGCACACCGGGGAGCTGTTTTTT.